This T cell receptor beta chain was retrieved from a study of blood T cell repertoires in COVID-19. Study-wide context: COVID-19 samples, acute and convalescent, were from the United States, Italy and Spain. The cDNA or gDNA used as material had been derived from T cells, B-cell-depleted T cells, or PBMCs.

Original processing notes: Reference gene primer amplification in the assay estimated nucleated cell counts. The method was immunoSEQ multiplex PCR; TCRdb's version includes in-frame clones alone and lacks a portion of them. D and trimming come from the DNA, and the V and J calls and clone size come from that table. The sample yields 250,000 to 300,000 clones, roughly 89% seen once. The sequenced sample consisted of peripheral blood. The sequence was obtained from a man aged 35 to 55 with acute or convalescent COVID-19.

CDR3 sequence: CASSAGGPSLYGYTF. DNA for the CDR3: TGCGCCAGCAGCGCGGGGGGACCAAGCCTCTATGGCTACACCTTC. The V and J genes are TRBV5-1 and TRBJ1-2; TRBD1 is a possible D gene (5 bases). Trimming shortened V by 4 bases and J by 4 bases, and 17 bases separated the two germline ends. Germline V gene lookup returns CDR1 SGHRS and CDR2 YFSETQ. The CDR3 sequence is 15 residues long.